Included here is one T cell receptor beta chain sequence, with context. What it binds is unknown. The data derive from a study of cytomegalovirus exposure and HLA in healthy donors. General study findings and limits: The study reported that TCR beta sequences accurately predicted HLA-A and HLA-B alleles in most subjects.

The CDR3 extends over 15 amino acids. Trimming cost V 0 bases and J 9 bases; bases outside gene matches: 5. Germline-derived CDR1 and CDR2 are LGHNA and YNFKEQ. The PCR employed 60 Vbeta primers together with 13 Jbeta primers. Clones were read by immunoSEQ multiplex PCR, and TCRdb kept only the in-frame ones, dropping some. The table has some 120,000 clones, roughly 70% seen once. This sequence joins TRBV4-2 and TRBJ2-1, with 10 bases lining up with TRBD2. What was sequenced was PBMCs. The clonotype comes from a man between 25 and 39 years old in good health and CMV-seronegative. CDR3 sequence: CASSQDASGGREQFF. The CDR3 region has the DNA TGTGCCAGCAGCCAAGATGCTAGCGGGGGACGTGAGCAGTTCTTC.